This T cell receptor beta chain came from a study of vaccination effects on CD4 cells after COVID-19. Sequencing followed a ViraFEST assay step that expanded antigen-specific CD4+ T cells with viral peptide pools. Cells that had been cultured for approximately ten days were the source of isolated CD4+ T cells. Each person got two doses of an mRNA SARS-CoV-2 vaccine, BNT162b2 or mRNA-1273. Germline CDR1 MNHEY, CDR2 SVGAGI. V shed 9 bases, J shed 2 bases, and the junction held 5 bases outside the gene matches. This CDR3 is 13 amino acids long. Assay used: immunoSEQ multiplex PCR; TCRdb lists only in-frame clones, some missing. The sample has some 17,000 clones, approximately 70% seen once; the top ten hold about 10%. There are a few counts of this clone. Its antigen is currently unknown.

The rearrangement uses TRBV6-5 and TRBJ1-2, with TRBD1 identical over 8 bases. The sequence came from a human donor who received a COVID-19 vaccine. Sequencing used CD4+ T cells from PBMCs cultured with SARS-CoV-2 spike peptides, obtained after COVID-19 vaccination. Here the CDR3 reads CASSRTGNYGYTF. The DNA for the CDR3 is TGTGCCAGTTCCCGGACAGGGAACTATGGCTACACCTTC.